This TCR beta chain was captured in a study of type 1 regulatory T cells. Germline-derived CDR1 and CDR2 are SEHNR and FQNEAQ (reference sequence). V lost 0 bases, J lost 2 bases, and 5 bases lay in between. The length of the CDR3 is 14 residues. Whole-study results and caveats: Compared with non-Tr1 cells, Tr1 cells showed a narrower TCR repertoire.

MiXCR, run by TCRdb on the reads, gives a single entry per CDR3 protein. The repertoire has fewer than 80,000 distinct CDR3 sequences, less than 25% of them found once; the top ten carry 8.3%. This clonotype was recorded a few times. Its antigen is currently unknown. This clonotype originated in a human donor in good health. Input material: cultured type 1 regulatory T (Tr1) cells, either the whole culture or a sorted fraction (not recorded which). The chain is built from TRBV7-9 and TRBJ1-3; D is unresolved. CDR3 amino acids: CASSLASPGNTIYF. For the CDR3, the DNA is TGTGCCAGCAGCTTAGCAAGCCCTGGAAACACCATATATTTT.